The 18 T cell receptor beta chains below all came from one sample that was sequenced in a study of blood T cell repertoires in COVID-19. Data came from immunoSEQ multiplex PCR; TCRdb stores just in-frame clones and leaves some out. The sample lists about 110,000 clones, approximately 70% occurring once. Sample: peripheral blood. These receptors were taken from a man older than 75 with acute or convalescent COVID-19.

The chain joins TRBV19 to TRBJ2-3; weak D call: TRBD2 (5 bases). CDR1 is LNHDA, CDR2 SQIVND, per germline (reference sequence). Trimming pared 5 bases from V and 2 bases from J, leaving 11 bases between. The CDR3 has 14 amino acids. The CDR3 nucleotides are TGTGCCAGTAGTCCTAGCAGACCCACAGATACGCAGTATTTT. Its translation is CASSPSRPTDTQYF.

The V and J genes are TRBV6-5 and TRBJ2-7, with a tentative D call TRBD1 (6 bases). The CDR3 consists of 14 residues. Per germline, CDR1 MNHEY and CDR2 SVGAGI. Deletions cut 6 bases from V and 0 bases from J, with 12 bases between. CDR3 bases: TGTGCCAGCAGGCTGAACAGGGTCTCCTACGAGCAGTACTTC. Protein: CASRLNRVSYEQYF.

The V and J genes are TRBV12-3 or TRBV12-4 and TRBJ1-5, with D perhaps matching TRBD1 (5 bases). Trimming removed 5 bases from V and 5 bases from J, with 10 bases in between. The CDR3 totals 13 residues. The CDR3: CASSLGGDQPQHF. CDR3 DNA: TGTGCCAGCAGTCTGGGGGGGGATCAGCCCCAGCATTTT.

The rearrangement links TRBV6-5 to TRBJ1-4, with 7 bases lining up with TRBD1. This CDR3 comprises 14 residues. Trimming removed 6 bases from V and 5 bases from J; junction bases left unmatched: 6. Germline V gene lookup returns CDR1 MNHEY and CDR2 SVGAGI. The CDR3 DNA sequence: TGTGCCAGCAGAATAGGGGGCCCCAATGAAAAACTGTTTTTT. This sequence encodes CASRIGGPNEKLFF.

The chain is built from TRBV28 and TRBJ2-6; a possible D gene is TRBD1 (5 bases). CDR3 length equals 16 residues. Trimming pared 10 bases from V and 0 bases from J, leaving 16 bases between. Germline V lookup: CDR1 MDHEN, CDR2 SYDVKM. The CDR3 is CATDSPKPSGANVLTF. The CDR3 DNA reads TGTGCCACAGACAGCCCAAAACCCTCTGGGGCCAACGTCCTGACTTTC.

This rearrangement joins TRBV3-1 (or the pseudogene TRBV3-2) to TRBJ1-2; 8 nucleotides match TRBD1. This CDR3 has 14 residues. With 0 bases clipped from V and 8 bases from J, the junction kept 5 bases outside the gene matches. Germline V gives CDR1 LGHDT, CDR2 YNNKEL (reference sequence). The CDR3 bases are TGTGCCAGCAGCCAAGATTGGACAGGGCGGGGCTACACCTTC. Encoded protein: CASSQDWTGRGYTF.

The rearrangement links TRBV5-5 to TRBJ2-7; 7 positions match TRBD1. This CDR3 is 14 amino acids long. Germline V CDR1 and CDR2: SGHKS, YYEKEE (reference sequence). V shed 3 bases and J 0 bases; nucleotides not matched to a gene: 3. CDR3 sequence reads: CASSSPGGSYEQYF. As DNA, the CDR3 is TGTGCCAGCAGCTCCCCAGGGGGCTCCTACGAGCAGTACTTC.

The chain uses TRBV7-2 and TRBJ1-6; D is ambiguous. CDR1 is SGHTA and CDR2 is FQGNSA in the germline V gene. Trimming cost V 0 bases and J 9 bases, with 12 bases left between them. This CDR3 has 15 residues. This CDR3 is CASSLARTESSPLHF. The CDR3 DNA reads TGTGCCAGCAGCTTAGCGAGAACAGAGAGTTCACCCCTCCACTTT.

The chain joins TRBV3-1 (or the pseudogene TRBV3-2) to TRBJ1-1; D gene ambiguous. Germline V gene sequence: CDR1 LGHDT, CDR2 YNNKEL (reference sequence). The CDR3 loop spans 14 amino acids. Trimming removed 7 bases from V and 1 base from J, with 13 bases in between. CDR3 sequence: CASNHGLGNTEAFF. CDR3 DNA sequence: TGTGCCAGCAACCACGGACTGGGGAACACTGAAGCTTTCTTT.

The chain carries TRBV16 and TRBJ2-7, with D uncertain. Germline V gives CDR1 KGHSY, CDR2 FQNENV. The V end lost 4 bases, the J end lost 4 bases, and 8 bases lay between the germline ends. This CDR3 has 12 residues. The CDR3 DNA reads TGTGCCAGCAGCCCCCGGAGTTACGAGCAGTACTTC. This gives the protein CASSPRSYEQYF.

The chain joins TRBV5-4 to TRBJ2-1, with 12 bases lining up with TRBD2. The CDR3 is 15 residues long. The germline CDR1 and CDR2 sequences are SGHNT and YYREEE (reference sequence). J gave up 8 bases and V 4 bases, and 7 bases lay outside the gene matches. Here the CDR3 reads CASSPSSGRAHEQFF. DNA for the CDR3: TGTGCCAGCAGCCCCTCTAGCGGGAGGGCACATGAGCAGTTCTTC.

This rearrangement joins TRBV11-3 to TRBJ2-3, with 7 bases identical to TRBD1. The CDR3 has 15 amino acids. Germline lookup yields CDR1 SGHNT and CDR2 YENEEA. V lost 5 bases to trimming and J lost 4 bases; unmatched junction nucleotides: 9. As DNA, the CDR3 is TGTGCCAGCAGCAAGACAGGGATCGCTTCAGATACGCAGTATTTT. Amino acid sequence: CASSKTGIASDTQYF.

The V gene is TRBV11-2, the J gene TRBJ2-3; D possibly corresponds to TRBD1 (5 bases). With 5 bases removed from V and 1 base from J, the gap between germline ends came to 10 bases. Germline assignment: CDR1 SGHAT and CDR2 FQNNGV. The CDR3 extends over 14 amino acids. In DNA form, the CDR3 reads TGTGCCAGCAGCCCCCCACAGGGCACAGATACGCAGTATTTT. This codes for CASSPPQGTDTQYF. The whole variable domain, filled in from reference TRBV11-2 and TRBJ2-3, reads EAGVAQSPRYKIIEKRQSVAFWCNPISGHATLYWYQQILGQGPKLLIQFQNNGVVDDSQLPKDRFSAERLKGVDSTLKIQPAKLEDSAVYLCASSPPQGTDTQYFGPGTRLTVL.

This clone turned up a few times. The chain uses TRBV11-1 and TRBJ2-2, with 10 bases fitting TRBD1. Looked up from germline, CDR1 is SGHAT and CDR2 is FQDESV (reference sequence). V lost 5 bases, J lost 4 bases, and 1 base stayed unmatched. This CDR3 region has 14 residues. The CDR3 is CASSRQGATGELFF. CDR3 DNA sequence: TGTGCCAGCAGCCGACAGGGGGCCACCGGGGAGCTGTTTTTT. Variable domain in full (rest from reference TRBV11-1 and TRBJ2-2): EAEVAQSPRYKITEKSQAVAFWCDPISGHATLYWYRQILGQGPELLVQFQDESVVDDSQLPKDRFSAERLKGVDSTLKIQPAELGDSAMYLCASSRQGATGELFFGEGSRLTVL.

This clone was counted once. The V call is TRBV6-5, the J call TRBJ2-2, with D unresolved. Germline V gene sequence: CDR1 MNHEY, CDR2 SVGAGI. The CDR3 is made up of 15 amino acids. V was pared by 2 bases and J by 0 bases, with 7 bases between. The CDR3 sequence: CASSYSPANTGELFF. The CDR3 DNA follows: TGTGCCAGCAGTTACAGTCCAGCGAACACCGGGGAGCTGTTTTTT.

Notes on this clone: Distinct nucleotide sequences in the sample also encode this CDR3. V and J are TRBV18 and TRBJ1-5; no firm D call. With 2 bases removed from V and 4 bases from J, the gap between germline ends came to 6 bases. This CDR3 contains 13 residues. Germline values: CDR1 KGHSH, CDR2 LQKENI. The CDR3 here is CASSPADNQPQHF. CDR3 DNA sequence: TGTGCCAGCTCACCAGCGGATAATCAGCCCCAGCATTTT.

Only a few counts were recorded for this clone. The chain couples TRBV30 to TRBJ2-3, with D tentatively TRBD2 (5 bases). Trimming took 0 bases from V and 2 from J, leaving 15 bases between them. Germline-derived CDR1 and CDR2 are GTSNPN and SVGIG (reference sequence). The CDR3 extends over 16 amino acids. This CDR3 reads CAWSVGRSDFTDTQYF. The CDR3 DNA reads TGTGCCTGGAGTGTAGGTCGGTCGGACTTCACAGATACGCAGTATTTT.

The chain has TRBV24-1 and TRBJ2-1; 8 positions agree with TRBD1. This CDR3 comprises 16 residues. Germline V gene lookup returns CDR1 KGHDR and CDR2 SFDVKD. Trimming at V came to 2 bases and at J to 0 bases, leaving 2 bases not matched to a gene. The CDR3 coding sequence is TGTGCCACCAGTGATTCCGGGACAGGCTCCTACAATGAGCAGTTCTTC. Its translation is CATSDSGTGSYNEQFF.